The 28 T cell receptor beta chains reported below all come from one sample, sequenced in a study of CD8+ T cells in alopecia areata. Following RNA extraction, reverse transcription yielded cDNA that acted as the sequencing template. TCRdb's table, derived via immunoSEQ multiplex PCR, lists solely in-frame clones and lacks some. The data show hundreds of thousands of clones, roughly two thirds seen once. Sequenced here: CD4+ T cells sorted from blood, sampled at week 0. These receptors originate from a human donor with alopecia areata.

The chain joins TRBV30 to TRBJ2-7, with unresolved D. Between the trimmed V and J ends, which lost 4 bases and 4 bases, there was a span of 14 bases. Germline V lookup: CDR1 GTSNPN, CDR2 SVGIG (reference sequence). This CDR3 comprises 13 residues. The CDR3 DNA follows: TGTGCCTGGACCCCAATTTCCAAGTACGAGCAGTACTTC. This encodes CAWTPISKYEQYF. Looking up the rest from reference TRBV30 and TRBJ2-7 gives the full variable domain: SQTIHQWPATLVQPVGSPLSLECTVEGTSNPNLYWYRQAAGRGLQLLFYSVGIGQISSEVPQNLSASRPQDRQFILSSKKLLLSDSGFYLCAWTPISKYEQYFGPGTRLTVT.

V usage is TRBV6-5 and J usage is TRBJ2-2; D remains unclear. The germline V gene has CDR1 MNHEY and CDR2 SVGAGI. Trimming stripped 9 bases from V and 1 base from J, with 12 bases between. The length of the CDR3 is 14 residues. In nucleotides, the CDR3 is TGTGCCAGGCCCGCCGAGCAGAACACCGGGGAGCTGTTTTTT. Its protein product is CARPAEQNTGELFF.

V and J are TRBV15 and TRBJ2-3, with TRBD2 identical over 7 bases. V gave up 4 bases and J gave up 3 bases; unmatched junction bases: 13. Per germline, CDR1 LNHNV and CDR2 YYDKDF (reference sequence). The CDR3 spans 17 residues. This chain's CDR3 is CATSTALLAVQTDTQYF. The DNA of the CDR3 is TGTGCCACCAGCACCGCCCTGCTAGCGGTTCAGACAGATACGCAGTATTTT.

This chain joins TRBV30 and TRBJ2-3; 7 bases match TRBD2. The CDR3 covers 15 residues. CDR1 GTSNPN and CDR2 SVGIG come from the germline V gene (reference sequence). Trimming at V came to 0 bases and at J to 4 bases, leaving 7 bases not matched to a gene. The CDR3 DNA follows: TGTGCCTGGAGTGTTCGGTGGCGGGAGCCAGATACGCAGTATTTT. This translates into CAWSVRWREPDTQYF.

This clone occurred a few times. The chain employs TRBV29-1 and TRBJ1-2; 7 nucleotides line up with TRBD1. Germline CDR1 reads SQVTM; CDR2 reads ANQGSEA. The CDR3 covers 16 residues. Losses at the gene ends were 2 bases for V and 3 bases for J; bases not matched to a gene: 12. CDR3 DNA: TGCAGCGTTGAAATATTCGACAGGGCAGCCCACTATGGCTACACCTTC. Its protein product is CSVEIFDRAAHYGYTF.

This clone appeared a few times. Other DNA sequences within the sample encode an identical CDR3. This rearrangement joins TRBV29-1 to TRBJ2-5; possible D gene TRBD2, 6 bases. Trimming left V 4 bases short and J 5 bases short, with 8 bases between. Germline V gene data show CDR1 as SQVTM and CDR2 as ANQGSEA. CDR3 size: 11 residues. The DNA for the CDR3 is TGCAGCGTTGTCCGGGGGGAGACCCAGTACTTC. This encodes CSVVRGETQYF.

The rearrangement joins TRBV27 to TRBJ2-3; weak D call: TRBD2 (6 bases). This CDR3 is 13 amino acids long. The germline CDR1 and CDR2 sequences are MNHEY and SMNVEV (reference sequence). Deletions cut 2 bases from V and 6 bases from J, with 9 bases between. The CDR3: CASSLRRADTQYF. The DNA for the CDR3 is TGTGCCAGCAGTTTAAGGAGGGCGGATACGCAGTATTTT.

V is TRBV6-6 and J is TRBJ2-6, with D perhaps matching TRBD1 (5 bases). The CDR3 has 16 residues. CDR1 and CDR2 from the germline V gene are MNHNY and SVGAGI (reference sequence). Trimming pared 5 bases from V and 0 bases from J, leaving 11 bases between. CDR3 sequence (DNA): TGTGCCAGCAGTCAAACAAGGGGCTCTGGGGCCAACGTCCTGACTTTC. The encoded protein is CASSQTRGSGANVLTF.

This sequence joins TRBV2 and TRBJ2-7; weak D call: TRBD1 (6 bases). Trimming removed 2 bases at V and 7 bases at J, with 9 bases between. Germline V gene data show CDR1 as SNHLY and CDR2 as FYNNEI. This CDR3 has 12 amino acids. CDR3 sequence reads: CASSEQGWEQYF. The CDR3 nucleotides read TGTGCCAGCAGTGAACAGGGGTGGGAGCAGTACTTC. Full variable domain (remainder filled in from reference TRBV2 and TRBJ2-7): EPEVTQTPSHQVTQMGQEVILRCVPISNHLYFYWYRQILGQKVEFLVSFYNNEISEKSEIFDDQFSVERPDGSNFTLKIRSTKLEDSAMYFCASSEQGWEQYFGPGTRLTVT.

This clone was seen once. The chain joins TRBV30 to TRBJ2-7; D is possibly TRBD1 (5 bases). V was trimmed by 5 bases and J by 7 bases, leaving 18 bases between them. The CDR3 is 13 amino acids. In germline, CDR1 is GTSNPN, CDR2 SVGIG (reference sequence). The CDR3 nucleotides read TGTGCCTGGGCCCCCAGGGATTTAGGGGAGCAGTACTTC. Translation gives CAWAPRDLGEQYF.

The J gene is TRBJ2-5, the V gene TRBV9, with D unresolved. CDR1 and CDR2 from the germline V gene are SGDLS and YYNGEE. Trimming took 0 bases from V and 8 from J, leaving 14 bases between them. This CDR3 region has 14 residues. The CDR3, as DNA: TGTGCCAGCAGCGTAGACGGGCAATCTGGCACCCAGTACTTC. Its protein product is CASSVDGQSGTQYF.

V usage is TRBV25-1 and J usage is TRBJ1-6; D possibly corresponds to TRBD1 (6 bases). Trimming pared 3 bases from V and 9 bases from J, leaving 6 bases between. CDR3 length: 12 amino acids. Germline CDR1 is MGHDK and CDR2 is SYGVNS. The CDR3 DNA sequence: TGTGCCAGCAGTGAGGGGGCTTCACCCCTCCACTTT. It is translated as CASSEGASPLHF. The whole variable domain, filled in from reference TRBV25-1 and TRBJ1-6, reads EADIYQTPRYLVIGTGKKITLECSQTMGHDKMYWYQQDPGMELHLIHYSYGVNSTEKGDLSSESTVSRIRTEHFPLTLESARPSHTSQYLCASSEGASPLHFGNGTRLTVT.

The V and J genes are TRBV7-9 and TRBJ2-7; the D gene is possibly TRBD2 (6 bases). This CDR3 is built from 12 residues. Germline V lookup: CDR1 SEHNR, CDR2 FQNEAQ (reference sequence). Trimming shortened V by 7 bases and J by 5 bases, and 12 bases separated the two germline ends. The DNA for the CDR3 is TGTGCCAGCACCCTCGGGGGTAACGAGCAGTACTTC. This gives the protein CASTLGGNEQYF.

This sequence joins TRBV29-1 and TRBJ1-2, with D perhaps matching TRBD1 (5 bases). The CDR3 runs 13 residues. Germline CDR1 is SQVTM and CDR2 is ANQGSEA. Trimming removed 3 bases at V and 4 bases at J, with 12 bases between. In DNA, the CDR3 is TGCAGCGTTGATACGGCAGGGAGCTATGGCTACACCTTC. It translates to CSVDTAGSYGYTF.

The J gene is TRBJ2-7, the V gene TRBV25-1; the match to TRBD1 covers 7 bases. CDR1 and CDR2 from the germline V gene are MGHDK and SYGVNS. J was trimmed by 4 bases and V by 5 bases; bases with no gene match: 11. The CDR3 totals 15 residues. CDR3: CASSPQGRGIYEQYF. In DNA, the CDR3 is TGTGCCAGCAGTCCCCAAGGCAGGGGGATTTACGAGCAGTACTTC.

This chain's CDR3 is CASSVAYRVERIGYTF. DNA for the CDR3: TGTGCCAGCAGCGTAGCCTACAGGGTTGAAAGGATTGGCTACACCTTC. This sequence joins TRBV9 and TRBJ1-2; D is perhaps TRBD1 (6 bases). The CDR3 length is 16 residues. Germline V gene sequence: CDR1 SGDLS, CDR2 YYNGEE. V dropped 0 bases and J dropped 7 bases, with 19 bases sitting between them.

The gene calls are TRBV7-2 and TRBJ2-7, with D unresolved. This CDR3 is 12 amino acids long. V was pared by 5 bases and J by 6 bases, with 11 bases between. Germline V CDR1 and CDR2: SGHTA, FQGNSA. CDR3 DNA sequence: TGTGCCAGCAGCCCCGTCTACCGCGAGCAGTACTTC. Translated, it gives CASSPVYREQYF.

This clone was seen a few times. This sequence joins TRBV7-2 and TRBJ1-5; D unclear. This CDR3 is built from 15 residues. From germline, CDR1 is SGHTA and CDR2 FQGNSA. With 4 bases removed from V and 9 bases from J, the gap between germline ends came to 19 bases. The CDR3 sequence: CASSSTGRSLAPQHF. The CDR3 bases are TGTGCCAGCAGCTCTACCGGCCGAAGTCTAGCGCCCCAGCATTTT.

This clone was seen once. V is TRBV5-4 and J is TRBJ1-2, with D unresolved. V was shortened by 0 bases and J by 6 bases, with 12 bases between the two germline ends. The CDR3 loop spans 14 amino acids. Germline V gives CDR1 SGHNT, CDR2 YYREEE (reference sequence). CDR3 nucleotide sequence: TGTGCCAGCAGCTTGGCCTTACGGGGAAATGGCTACACCTTC. Translated: CASSLALRGNGYTF.

The chain joins TRBV5-1 to TRBJ1-1; D is undetermined. V lost 5 bases and J lost 3, with 8 bases in between. CDR1 SGHRS and CDR2 YFSETQ come from the germline V gene. This CDR3 contains 12 residues. This CDR3 reads CASSYPDTEAFF. CDR3 bases: TGCGCCAGCAGTTACCCAGACACTGAAGCTTTCTTT.

The chain joins TRBV2 to TRBJ2-3; TRBD1 matches at 8 bases. The CDR3 is 12 residues long. V shed 11 bases, J shed 2 bases, and the junction held 3 bases outside the gene matches. CDR1 is SNHLY and CDR2 is FYNNEI in the germline V gene. The CDR3 here is CAWTGPTDTQYF. CDR3 coding DNA: TGTGCCTGGACAGGGCCCACAGATACGCAGTATTTT.

This chain connects TRBV29-1 to TRBJ2-3; perhaps D is TRBD1 or TRBD2 (7 bases each). V lost 6 bases and J lost 2, with 18 bases in between. Germline V lookup: CDR1 SQVTM, CDR2 ANQGSEA. There are 15 residues in the CDR3. The CDR3 bases are TGCAGCGTCGGGGGGACAGTTTCGTCCACAGATACGCAGTATTTT. Translated, it gives CSVGGTVSSTDTQYF.

On this clone itself: This same CDR3 is encoded by further DNA sequences in the sample. The CDR3 DNA reads as TGTGCCTGGACGGACAGGGGAGACACTGAAGCTTTCTTT. Its protein is CAWTDRGDTEAFF. V gene TRBV30 combines with J gene TRBJ1-1; TRBD1 agrees at 9 bases. From germline, CDR1 is GTSNPN and CDR2 SVGIG (reference sequence). The CDR3 is 13 amino acids. J was trimmed by 3 bases and V by 4 bases; bases with no gene match: 3.

The chain recombines TRBV21-1 with TRBJ1-2. TRBV21-1 is an annotated pseudogene. The CDR3 loop spans 17 amino acids. Written as DNA, the CDR3 is TGTGCCAGCAGCAAAGCATATCGGGGGGCGAGTTCCTATGGCTACACCTTC. It translates to CASSKAYRGASSYGYTF.

This clone was counted between two and nine times. The V and J genes are TRBV10-3 and TRBJ2-1; D may be TRBD2 (5 bases). This CDR3 has 13 residues. Germline V lookup: CDR1 ENHRY, CDR2 SYGVKD. V was trimmed by 2 bases and J by 8 bases, leaving 10 bases between them. The chain's CDR3 is CAISETPEDEQFF. DNA of the CDR3: TGTGCCATCAGTGAGACCCCGGAGGATGAGCAGTTCTTC.

J is TRBJ2-1 and V is TRBV30, with a possible D match to TRBD2 (6 bases). This CDR3 spans 11 amino acids. Trimming shortened V by 3 bases and J by 14 bases, and 14 bases separated the two germline ends. CDR1 GTSNPN and CDR2 SVGIG come from the germline V gene (reference sequence). The CDR3 DNA sequence: TGTGCCTGGAGCCATGGCGGGGTGGAGTTCTTC. This sequence encodes CAWSHGGVEFF.

The chain combines TRBV29-1 with TRBJ2-5; 11 positions agree with TRBD2. The CDR3 is 12 amino acids. CDR1 SQVTM and CDR2 ANQGSEA come from the germline V gene. V lost 7 bases to trimming and J lost 4 bases; unmatched junction nucleotides: 2. The CDR3 sequence: CSASGGLETQYF. CDR3 bases: TGCAGCGCTAGCGGGGGGTTAGAGACCCAGTACTTC.

V is TRBV7-9 and J is TRBJ2-2; 9 bases are a match to TRBD1. The junction had 8 bases not matched to a gene; V was cut back by 5 bases and J by 7 bases. Germline V gene data show CDR1 as SEHNR and CDR2 as FQNEAQ (reference sequence). The CDR3 has 15 residues. For the CDR3, the DNA is TGTGCCAGCAGCCCGGGGACAGGGAAAATCGGGGAGCTGTTTTTT. It encodes CASSPGTGKIGELFF.